This T cell receptor beta chain stems from a study of T cell responses to AZD1222 COVID-19 vaccine. Turning to the study itself: Second-dose recipients at about 4 or about 12 weeks were treated as one pooled group. Notes on the study in general: A reported finding is that nearly half of spike-specific TCRs target unmutated variant regions. Just 5 to 7 people given AZD1222 tested seropositive at baseline.

The CDR3 spans 14 residues. Germline CDR1 and CDR2: MNHNY and SVGAGI (reference sequence). Trimming took 4 bases from V and 7 from J, leaving 16 bases between them. Repertoires were generated with immunoSEQ multiplex PCR, while TCRdb's copy carries only in-frame clones and drops some. The sample contains some 170,000 clones, over 85% of which appear only once. As regards this clone: Its target is unknown.

The rearrangement uses TRBV6-6 and TRBJ1-1, with D maybe TRBD1 (5 bases). The clonotype was recovered from an adult in good health. Specimen: peripheral blood, collected on day 0 of AZD1222 vaccination. This CDR3 reads CASSSLGGEREAFF. The CDR3 nucleotides read TGTGCCAGCAGTTCCCTGGGGGGGGAGCGTGAAGCTTTCTTT.